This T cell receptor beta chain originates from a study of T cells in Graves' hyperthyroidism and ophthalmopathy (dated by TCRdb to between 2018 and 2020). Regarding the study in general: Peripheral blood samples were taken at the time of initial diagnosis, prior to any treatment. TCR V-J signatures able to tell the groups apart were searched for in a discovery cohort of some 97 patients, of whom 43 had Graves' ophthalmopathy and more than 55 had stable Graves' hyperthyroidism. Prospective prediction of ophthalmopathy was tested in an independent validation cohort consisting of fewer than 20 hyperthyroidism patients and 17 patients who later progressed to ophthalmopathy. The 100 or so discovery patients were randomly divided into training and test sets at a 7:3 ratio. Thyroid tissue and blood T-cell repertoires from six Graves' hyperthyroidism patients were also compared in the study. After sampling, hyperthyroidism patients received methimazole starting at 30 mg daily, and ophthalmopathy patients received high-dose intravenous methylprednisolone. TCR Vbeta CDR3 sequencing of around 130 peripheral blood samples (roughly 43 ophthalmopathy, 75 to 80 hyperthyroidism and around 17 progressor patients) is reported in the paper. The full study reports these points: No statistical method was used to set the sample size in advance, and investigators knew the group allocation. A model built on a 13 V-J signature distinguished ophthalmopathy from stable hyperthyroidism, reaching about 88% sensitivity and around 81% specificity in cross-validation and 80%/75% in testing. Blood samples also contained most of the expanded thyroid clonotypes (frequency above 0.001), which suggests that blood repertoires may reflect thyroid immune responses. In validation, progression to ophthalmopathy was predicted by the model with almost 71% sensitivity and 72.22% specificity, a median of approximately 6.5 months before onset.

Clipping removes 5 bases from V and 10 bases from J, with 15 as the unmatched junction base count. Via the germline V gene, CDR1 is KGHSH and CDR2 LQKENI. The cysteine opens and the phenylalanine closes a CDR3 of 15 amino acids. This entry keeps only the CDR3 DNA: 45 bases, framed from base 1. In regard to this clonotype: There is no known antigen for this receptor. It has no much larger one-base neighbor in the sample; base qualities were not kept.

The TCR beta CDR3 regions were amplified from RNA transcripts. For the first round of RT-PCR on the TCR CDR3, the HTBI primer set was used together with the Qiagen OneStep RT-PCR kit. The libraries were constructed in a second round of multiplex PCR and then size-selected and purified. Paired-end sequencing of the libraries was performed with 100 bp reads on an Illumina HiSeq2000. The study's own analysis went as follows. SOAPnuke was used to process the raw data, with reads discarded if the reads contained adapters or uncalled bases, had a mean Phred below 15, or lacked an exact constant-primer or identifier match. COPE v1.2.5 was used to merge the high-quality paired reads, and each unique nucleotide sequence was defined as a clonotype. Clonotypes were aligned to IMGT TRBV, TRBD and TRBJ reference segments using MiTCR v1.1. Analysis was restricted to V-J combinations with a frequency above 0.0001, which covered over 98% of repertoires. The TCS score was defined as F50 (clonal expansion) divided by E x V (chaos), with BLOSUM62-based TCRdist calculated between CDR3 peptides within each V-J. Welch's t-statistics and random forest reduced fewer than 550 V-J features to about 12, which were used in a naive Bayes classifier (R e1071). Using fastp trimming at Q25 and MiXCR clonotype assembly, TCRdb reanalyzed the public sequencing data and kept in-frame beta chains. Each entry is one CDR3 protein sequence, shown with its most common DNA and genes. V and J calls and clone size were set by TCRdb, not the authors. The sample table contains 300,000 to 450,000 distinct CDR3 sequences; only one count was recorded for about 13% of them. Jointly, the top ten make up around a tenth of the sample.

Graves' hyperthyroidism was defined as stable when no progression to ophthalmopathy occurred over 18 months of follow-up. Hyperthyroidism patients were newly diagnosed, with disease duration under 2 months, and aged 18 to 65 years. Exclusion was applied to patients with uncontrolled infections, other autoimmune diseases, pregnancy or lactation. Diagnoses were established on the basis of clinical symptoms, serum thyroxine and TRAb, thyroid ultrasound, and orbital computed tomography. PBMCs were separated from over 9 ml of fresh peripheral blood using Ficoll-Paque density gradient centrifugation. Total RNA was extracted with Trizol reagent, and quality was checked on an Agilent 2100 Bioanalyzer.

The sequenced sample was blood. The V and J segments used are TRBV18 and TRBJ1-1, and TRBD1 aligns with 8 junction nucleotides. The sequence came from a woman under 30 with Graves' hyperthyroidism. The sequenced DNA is TGTGCCAGCTCAGCCGACAGGGGAGAGGTACTGGGAGCTTTCTTT. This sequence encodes CASSADRGEVLGAFF.